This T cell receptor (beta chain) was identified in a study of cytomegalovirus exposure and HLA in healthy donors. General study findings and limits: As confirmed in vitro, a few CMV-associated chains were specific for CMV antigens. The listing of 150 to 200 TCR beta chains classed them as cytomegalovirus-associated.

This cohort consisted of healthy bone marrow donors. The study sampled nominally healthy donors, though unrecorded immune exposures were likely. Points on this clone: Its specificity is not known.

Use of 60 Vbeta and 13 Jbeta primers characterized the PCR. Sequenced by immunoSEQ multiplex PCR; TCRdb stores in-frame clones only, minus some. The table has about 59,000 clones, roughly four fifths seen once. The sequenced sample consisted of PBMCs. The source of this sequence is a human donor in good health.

CDR3 protein: CASSLLNFVSGELFF. CDR3 nucleotides: TGTGCCAGCAGCTTATTGAACTTTGTATCCGGGGAGCTGTTTTTT. The V and J genes are TRBV5-4 and TRBJ2-2; D not certain. Deletions cut 2 bases from V and 6 bases from J, with 14 bases between. CDR3 length: 15 residues. CDR1 is SGHNT, CDR2 YYREEE, per germline (reference sequence).